Presented here are 18 T cell receptor beta chains from one specimen sequenced in a study of cytomegalovirus exposure and HLA in healthy donors. Researchers ran the PCR with 60 Vbeta and 13 Jbeta primers. Some clones are missing from TCRdb's copy, which holds only in-frame ones; the method was immunoSEQ multiplex PCR. The table lists 100,000 to 150,000 clones, 70% to 85% of them singletons. The sequencing sample was made of PBMCs. The receptors here all came from a female donor in good health and CMV-seronegative.

The chain has TRBV19 and TRBJ1-6; D is undetermined. V lost 7 bases to trimming and J lost 8 bases, with 9 bases between them. The CDR3 runs to 12 residues. The germline V gene has CDR1 LNHDA and CDR2 SQIVND (reference sequence). CDR3 nucleotides: TGTGCCAGTAAAACGGTACATTCACCCCTCCACTTT. Encoded protein: CASKTVHSPLHF.

This clone was detected only a few times. The chain is built from TRBV12-1 and TRBJ2-7; TRBD1 is the table's D call, not checked against the DNA. TRBV12-1 is tagged as a pseudogene. This CDR3 is 16 amino acids long. CDR3 region: CASSFAWPGPSYEQYF. CDR3 in DNA: TGTGCCAGCAGCTTTGCTTGGCCAGGGCCTTCCTACGAGCAGTACTTC.

The CDR3 here is CAISDREGTDTQYF. DNA of the CDR3: TGTGCCATCAGTGACAGGGAGGGAACAGATACGCAGTATTTT. This chain joins TRBV10-3 and TRBJ2-3; 7 bases are a match to TRBD2. Trimming took 3 bases from V and 3 from J; bases not matched to a gene: 3. The length of the CDR3 is 14 residues. Germline V gene data show CDR1 as ENHRY and CDR2 as SYGVKD.

The rearrangement links TRBV7-2 to TRBJ2-5; 8 nucleotides agree with TRBD2. Germline values: CDR1 SGHTA, CDR2 FQGNSA. The CDR3 is 14 residues long. Trimming took 3 bases from V and 5 from J; bases not matched to a gene: 5. The CDR3 region is CASSLSRGGETQYF. The CDR3 bases are TGTGCCAGCAGCTTGAGTCGGGGGGGCGAGACCCAGTACTTC.

This CDR3 is CATGRGTSGYEQYF. CDR3 DNA sequence: TGTGCCACTGGACGAGGGACTAGCGGATACGAGCAGTACTTC. This chain connects TRBV6-1 to TRBJ2-7; 11 positions agree with TRBD2. The CDR3 consists of 14 residues. Germline V lookup: CDR1 MNHNS, CDR2 SASEGT. J was trimmed by 4 bases and V by 10 bases; bases with no gene match: 9.

V gene TRBV6-6 combines with J gene TRBJ1-5; 7 bases are shared with TRBD1. This CDR3 spans 14 amino acids. Germline V gene data show CDR1 as MNHNY and CDR2 as SVGAGI (reference sequence). The trim removed 4 bases at V and 11 bases at J, leaving 11 bases unmatched. CDR3 nucleotide sequence: TGTGCCAGCAGTTCCCAGACCTCCAGGGGGGCCCAGCATTTT. This translates into CASSSQTSRGAQHF.

The chain couples TRBV29-1 to TRBJ1-2, with D possibly being TRBD1 (6 bases). Trimming removed 7 bases from V and 8 bases from J, with 17 bases in between. CDR1 is SQVTM, CDR2 ANQGSEA, per germline. CDR3 size: 12 residues. The CDR3 region has the DNA TGCAGCGGTTACAGGGTTAGCGTCGGCTACACCTTC. The encoded protein is CSGYRVSVGYTF.

The chain is built from TRBV5-1 and TRBJ2-7; D is uncertain. This CDR3 region has 11 residues. The germline V gene encodes CDR1 SGHRS and CDR2 YFSETQ. Between the trimmed V and J ends, which lost 3 bases and 2 bases, there was a span of 3 bases. DNA of the CDR3: TGCGCCAGCAGCTCGGCCTACGAGCAGTACTTC. It encodes CASSSAYEQYF. The variable domain in full, with the rest retrieved from reference TRBV5-1 and TRBJ2-7, is KAGVTQTPRYLIKTRGQQVTLSCSPISGHRSVSWYQQTPGQGLQFLFEYFSETQRNKGNFPGRFSGRQFSNSRSEMNVSTLELGDSALYLCASSSAYEQYFGPGTRLTVT.

CDR3 in DNA: TGCGCCAGCAGCAGCCGGGACAGGGGGTACGAGCAGTACTTC. Translated: CASSSRDRGYEQYF. The V and J genes are TRBV5-1 and TRBJ2-5, with 11 nucleotides matching TRBD1. The last part of the DNA fits TRBJ2-7 better; the J call may be wrong. Germline V gene data show CDR1 as SGHRS and CDR2 as YFSETQ. The length of the CDR3 is 14 residues.

The V and J genes are TRBV5-4 and TRBJ1-1, with 7 bases identical to TRBD1. The CDR3 runs 17 residues. V trimming: 3 bases; J trimming: 0 bases; junction bases outside the gene matches: 11. Germline CDR1 is SGHNT and CDR2 is YYREEE (reference sequence). The CDR3 spells CASSSPGQLAMNTEAFF. DNA for the CDR3: TGTGCCAGCAGCTCACCGGGACAGTTAGCCATGAACACTGAAGCTTTCTTT.

Only a few counts were recorded for this clone. The rearrangement links TRBV5-1 to TRBJ2-7; TRBD2 matches at 10 bases. The CDR3 loop spans 15 amino acids. V lost 5 bases and J lost 4; bases outside the gene matches: 9. Looked up from germline, CDR1 is SGHRS and CDR2 is YFSETQ. The CDR3 bases are TGCGCCAGCAGGTTGCTTGAGCGGGAGGGTTACGAGCAGTACTTC. This gives the protein CASRLLEREGYEQYF.

V usage is TRBV19 and J usage is TRBJ1-5; D remains ambiguous. The CDR3 runs 12 residues. Per the germline V gene, CDR1 is LNHDA and CDR2 is SQIVND (reference sequence). V was shortened by 3 bases and J by 5 bases, with 5 bases between the two germline ends. CDR3: CASSILYQPQHF. CDR3 DNA sequence: TGTGCCAGTAGTATTCTGTATCAGCCCCAGCATTTT. The variable domain in full, completed from reference TRBV19 and TRBJ1-5, reads DGGITQSPKYLFRKEGQNVTLSCEQNLNHDAMYWYRQDPGQGLRLIYYSQIVNDFQKGDIAEGYSVSREKKESFPLTVTSAQKNPTAFYLCASSILYQPQHFGDGTRLSIL.

This clone has a handful of counts. The rearrangement joins TRBV4-2 to TRBJ1-2; D call uncertain. Trimming stripped 0 bases from V and 8 bases from J, with 13 bases between. The CDR3 consists of 14 residues. The germline V gene encodes CDR1 LGHNA and CDR2 YNFKEQ. The CDR3 DNA reads TGTGCCAGCAGCCAAGACGAGGGTTGGGAGGGCTACACCTTC. It translates to CASSQDEGWEGYTF.

V and J are TRBV5-4 and TRBJ2-5; D unclear. V lost 1 base to trimming and J lost 5 bases, with 6 bases between them. The CDR3 is 12 amino acids. Germline loops: CDR1 SGHNT, CDR2 YYREEE (reference sequence). CDR3: CASSLSSETQYF. The CDR3 region has the DNA TGTGCCAGCAGCTTGTCTTCCGAGACCCAGTACTTC. The complete variable domain, with remaining parts taken from reference TRBV5-4 and TRBJ2-5, reads ETGVTQSPTHLIKTRGQQVTLRCSSQSGHNTVSWYQQALGQGPQFIFQYYREEENGRGNFPPRFSGLQFPNYSSELNVNALELDDSALYLCASSLSSETQYFGPGTRLLVL.

The chain recombines TRBV5-1 with TRBJ1-1; D gene unclear. This CDR3 region has 14 residues. The V end lost 4 bases, the J end lost 3 bases, and 13 bases lay between the germline ends. Germline-derived CDR1 and CDR2 are SGHRS and YFSETQ. As DNA, the CDR3 is TGCGCCAGCAGCCCCGAGAGGCCGCACACTGAAGCTTTCTTT. Translation gives CASSPERPHTEAFF.

The chain employs TRBV5-6 and TRBJ1-4; 10 positions match TRBD1. The ends lost 3 bases at V and 10 bases at J; junction bases unmatched: 9. The CDR3 totals 15 residues. From germline, CDR1 is SGHDT and CDR2 YYEEEE. CDR3 sequence reads: CASSSHGTGVGKLFF. Written as DNA, the CDR3 is TGTGCCAGCAGCTCGCACGGGACAGGGGTGGGAAAACTGTTTTTT. Together with reference TRBV5-6 and TRBJ1-4, the CDR3 gives the full variable domain: DAGVTQSPTHLIKTRGQQVTLRCSPKSGHDTVSWYQQALGQGPQFIFQYYEEEERQRGNFPDRFSGHQFPNYSSELNVNALLLGDSALYLCASSSHGTGVGKLFFGSGTQLSVL.

The chain carries TRBV4-2 and TRBJ2-7; 7 nucleotides align to TRBD2. CDR1 LGHNA and CDR2 YNFKEQ come from the germline V gene. V was clipped by 1 base and J by 0 bases; unmatched bases: 3. This CDR3 spans 15 amino acids. The CDR3 region has the DNA TGTGCCAGCAGCCAAGCGTGGGAGGGCTCCTACGAGCAGTACTTC. It codes for CASSQAWEGSYEQYF.

This clone has just a few counts. The chain couples TRBV6-6 to TRBJ2-4; D remains unclear. The CDR3 sequence is 11 residues long. Trimming took off 8 bases at V and 5 bases at J, with 7 bases between the two ends. Per germline, CDR1 MNHNY and CDR2 SVGAGI (reference sequence). CDR3 sequence: CASSNENIQYF. The CDR3, as DNA: TGTGCCAGCTCTAACGAAAACATTCAGTACTTC.